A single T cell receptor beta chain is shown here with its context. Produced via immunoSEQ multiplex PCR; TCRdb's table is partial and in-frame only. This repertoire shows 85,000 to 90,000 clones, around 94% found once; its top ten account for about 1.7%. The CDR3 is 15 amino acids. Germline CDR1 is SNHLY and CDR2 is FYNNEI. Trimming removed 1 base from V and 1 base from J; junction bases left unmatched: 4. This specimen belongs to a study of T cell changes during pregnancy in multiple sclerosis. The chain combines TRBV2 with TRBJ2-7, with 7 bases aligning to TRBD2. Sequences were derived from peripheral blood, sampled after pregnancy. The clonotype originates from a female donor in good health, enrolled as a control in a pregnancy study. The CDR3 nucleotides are TGTGCCAGCAGTGAAGGGGCGGGAGTATCCTACGAGCAGTACTTC. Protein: CASSEGAGVSYEQYF. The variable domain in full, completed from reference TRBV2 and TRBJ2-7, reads EPEVTQTPSHQVTQMGQEVILRCVPISNHLYFYWYRQILGQKVEFLVSFYNNEISEKSEIFDDQFSVERPDGSNFTLKIRSTKLEDSAMYFCASSEGAGVSYEQYFGPGTRLTVT.